These 31 T cell receptor beta chains share one sample of origin, sequenced in a study of control samples from healthy donors and cancer patients. Clones were read by immunoSEQ multiplex PCR, and TCRdb kept only the in-frame ones, dropping some. Of tens of thousands of clones listed, approximately 91% are singletons. Sequenced sample: blood. The receptors here all came from a man aged 45-65 years in good health.

V is TRBV30 and J is TRBJ2-3, with a tentative D call TRBD2 (6 bases). The CDR3 length is 14 residues. Germline-derived CDR1 and CDR2 are GTSNPN and SVGIG (reference sequence). V lost 4 bases and J lost 10, with 21 bases in between. CDR3 amino acids: CAWTRTWGDSSQYF. The CDR3, as DNA: TGTGCCTGGACCAGGACCTGGGGGGACTCCTCGCAGTATTTT. Combining the CDR3 with reference TRBV30 and TRBJ2-3 gives the whole variable domain SQTIHQWPATLVQPVGSPLSLECTVEGTSNPNLYWYRQAAGRGLQLLFYSVGIGQISSEVPQNLSASRPQDRQFILSSKKLLLSDSGFYLCAWTRTWGDSSQYFGPGTRLTVL.

The chain uses TRBV4-3 and TRBJ1-2; D unresolved. V shed 0 bases and J shed 2 bases, with 10 bases lying between them. This CDR3 contains 15 residues. Germline-derived CDR1 and CDR2 are LGHNA and YSLEER. CDR3 sequence: CASSQERQANYGYTF. The CDR3 nucleotides read TGCGCCAGCAGCCAAGAGAGGCAGGCGAACTATGGCTACACCTTC.

The chain carries TRBV21-1 and TRBJ1-1; the table's D call, TRBD1, has no DNA check behind it. TRBV21-1 represents a pseudogene. The length of the CDR3 is 13 residues. CDR3: CASSEQGRTEAFF. DNA of the CDR3: TGTGCCAGCAGCGAACAGGGACGGACTGAAGCTTTCTTT.

This chain uses TRBV18 with TRBJ1-1; weak D call: TRBD1 (5 bases). V lost 3 bases and J lost 3, with 17 bases in between. This CDR3 region has 16 residues. Per germline, CDR1 KGHSH and CDR2 LQKENI. DNA of the CDR3: TGTGCCAGCTCACCCGCCCGAGGGGCGAGGGACACTGAAGCTTTCTTT. This encodes CASSPARGARDTEAFF.

This rearrangement joins TRBV6-6 to TRBJ1-1, with a weak D call TRBD1 (5 bases). The CDR3 extends over 16 amino acids. CDR1 MNHNY and CDR2 SVGAGI come from the germline V gene (reference sequence). V lost 8 bases, J lost 0 bases, and 19 bases lay in between. The CDR3 coding sequence is TGTGCCAGCTGTCGATTTCGAGCGGGGGTGAACACTGAAGCTTTCTTT. It yields the protein CASCRFRAGVNTEAFF.

This clone was found once. V usage is TRBV7-8 and J usage is TRBJ1-5; D might be TRBD1 (6 bases). The CDR3 contains 15 residues. The germline V gene has CDR1 SGHVS and CDR2 FQNEAQ. V was trimmed by 5 bases and J by 4 bases, leaving 15 bases between them. DNA of the CDR3: TGTGCCAGCAGCACAGGGACGGGACTAAATCAGCCCCAGCATTTT. Its protein product is CASSTGTGLNQPQHF.

The gene calls are TRBV5-5 and TRBJ1-2, with 8 bases lining up with TRBD1. The junction had 6 bases not matched to a gene; V was cut back by 4 bases and J by 4 bases. The CDR3 runs 14 residues. CDR1 is SGHKS, CDR2 YYEKEE, per germline (reference sequence). The DNA for the CDR3 is TGTGCCAGCAGCATGGACAGGGTGGGCTATGGCTACACCTTC. Residues: CASSMDRVGYGYTF.

Turning to this clone: Other DNA sequences of this sample code for an identical CDR3. This CDR3 reads CAWSGQGPYEQYF. As DNA, the CDR3 is TGTGCCTGGAGCGGCCAGGGCCCCTACGAGCAGTACTTC. The chain joins TRBV30 to TRBJ2-7, with D perhaps matching TRBD1 (5 bases). Between the trimmed V and J ends, which lost 3 bases and 2 bases, there was a span of 11 bases. CDR1 GTSNPN and CDR2 SVGIG come from the germline V gene (reference sequence). The CDR3 spans 13 residues. Combining the CDR3 with reference TRBV30 and TRBJ2-7 gives the whole variable domain SQTIHQWPATLVQPVGSPLSLECTVEGTSNPNLYWYRQAAGRGLQLLFYSVGIGQISSEVPQNLSASRPQDRQFILSSKKLLLSDSGFYLCAWSGQGPYEQYFGPGTRLTVT.

CDR3 protein: CAIRVRTEAFF. CDR3 bases: TGTGCCATCCGGGTCAGGACTGAAGCTTTCTTT. The genes are TRBV10-3 and TRBJ1-1, with no clear D. V was cut by 8 bases and J by 5 bases, with 9 bases left in between. Looked up from germline, CDR1 is ENHRY and CDR2 is SYGVKD. The CDR3 spans 11 residues.

The chain couples TRBV4-3 to TRBJ2-5, with D unclear. Per germline, CDR1 LGHNA and CDR2 YSLEER. The V gene lost 2 bases and the J gene lost 5 bases, with 9 bases spanning the gap. The CDR3 runs 13 residues. In nucleotides, the CDR3 is TGCGCCAGCAGCCAAAGGGCGCGGGAGACCCAGTACTTC. This translates into CASSQRARETQYF.

This clone came up once. The chain uses TRBV13 and TRBJ1-4, with D hard to call. V dropped 1 base and J dropped 10 bases, with 10 bases sitting between them. This CDR3 has 13 residues. CDR1 is PRHDT and CDR2 is FYEKMQ in the germline V gene (reference sequence). CDR3 residues: CASSLAGEGKLFF. CDR3 in DNA: TGTGCCAGCAGCTTAGCCGGAGAGGGAAAACTGTTTTTT.

This chain uses TRBV30 with TRBJ1-5; no clear D. CDR1 is GTSNPN, CDR2 SVGIG, per germline (reference sequence). CDR3 length equals 10 residues. Trimming removed 5 bases at V and 4 bases at J, with 3 bases between. CDR3 in DNA: TGTGCCTGGGGGAATCAGCCCCAGCATTTT. Translating it yields CAWGNQPQHF.

This clone was picked up one time. This CDR3 reads CASSLWAGGTGYTF. The CDR3, as DNA: TGTGCCAGCAGTTTATGGGCAGGGGGGACTGGCTACACCTTC. The chain employs TRBV27 and TRBJ1-2; TRBD1 matches 7 bases. CDR1 and CDR2 (germline): MNHEY, SMNVEV (reference sequence). The junction had 6 bases not matched to a gene; V was cut back by 1 base and J by 7 bases. The CDR3 totals 14 residues.

The chain employs TRBV10-1 and TRBJ2-1, with a weak D call TRBD1 (6 bases). This CDR3 has 16 residues. Germline V gene lookup returns CDR1 WNHNN and CDR2 SYGVQD (reference sequence). V shed 5 bases and J shed 8 bases, with 22 bases lying between them. The DNA of the CDR3 is TGCGCCAGCAGTTACGTTCGGGACATCGGCGGGTATGAGCAGTTCTTC. This gives the protein CASSYVRDIGGYEQFF.

This clone was observed a handful of times. The chain employs TRBV6-1 and TRBJ2-7; 7 bases align to TRBD1. Germline V lookup: CDR1 MNHNS, CDR2 SASEGT. After removal of 0 bases from V and 4 bases from J, the junction contained 18 bases not matched to a gene. CDR3 length: 19 amino acids. In DNA, the CDR3 is TGTGCCAGCAGTGAAGCGTTAAAGAGTCCGGGACAGCTCACTTACGAGCAGTACTTC. Protein: CASSEALKSPGQLTYEQYF.

The V gene is TRBV24-1, the J gene TRBJ2-1; 13 positions match TRBD2. In germline, CDR1 is KGHDR, CDR2 SFDVKD. The CDR3 runs 17 residues. The junction had 13 bases not matched to a gene; V was cut back by 6 bases and J by 9 bases. The CDR3 region has the DNA TGTGCCACCAGTCCTCCCTGGGTCACTAGCGGGGGGGCTGAGCAGTTCTTC. Encoded protein: CATSPPWVTSGGAEQFF.

The CDR3 sequence: CASSLRGQLQYF. DNA for the CDR3: TGTGCCAGCAGCCTCAGGGGGCAGCTGCAGTACTTC. The chain carries TRBV7-2 and TRBJ2-7; 8 positions match TRBD1. The CDR3 is made up of 12 amino acids. V trimming: 5 bases; J trimming: 9 bases; junction bases outside the gene matches: 6. Germline V gives CDR1 SGHTA, CDR2 FQGNSA.

The chain joins TRBV6-4 to TRBJ2-3; possibly TRBD1 for D (6 bases). Germline CDR1 MRHNA, CDR2 SNTAGT. Trimming shortened V by 6 bases and J by 0 bases, and 13 bases separated the two germline ends. CDR3 length equals 15 residues. CDR3 DNA sequence: TGTGCCAGCAGAGGGGGACATCGTAGCACAGATACGCAGTATTTT. It yields the protein CASRGGHRSTDTQYF.

The rearrangement joins TRBV18 to TRBJ1-5, with D tentatively TRBD1 (5 bases). This CDR3 is built from 15 residues. V gave up 6 bases and J gave up 2 bases, with 14 bases separating them. CDR1 and CDR2 from the germline V gene are KGHSH and LQKENI. Written as DNA, the CDR3 is TGTGCCAGCTCCCCCGGGGGGTTTGGCAATCAGCCCCAGCATTTT. Translated: CASSPGGFGNQPQHF.

Concerning this clone itself: Other DNA sequences of this sample code for an identical CDR3. The CDR3 sequence is CASSRGQGSSGNTIYF. In DNA form, the CDR3 reads TGTGCCAGCTCACGGGGACAGGGGAGCTCTGGAAACACCATATATTTT. This chain joins TRBV18 and TRBJ1-3; 10 bases are a match to TRBD1. The CDR3 sequence is 16 residues long. The trim removed 4 bases at V and 0 bases at J, leaving 3 bases unmatched. Germline CDR1 and CDR2: KGHSH and LQKENI. The variable domain in full, with the rest retrieved from reference TRBV18 and TRBJ1-3, is NAGVMQNPRHLVRRRGQEARLRCSPMKGHSHVYWYRQLPEEGLKFMVYLQKENIIDESGMPKERFSAEFPKEGPSILRIQQVVRGDSAAYFCASSRGQGSSGNTIYFGEGSWLTVV.

This clone was detected only once. This rearrangement joins TRBV9 to TRBJ1-3; 7 bases agree with TRBD1. V lost 4 bases and J lost 6; bases outside the gene matches: 7. This CDR3 has 14 amino acids. Per the germline V gene, CDR1 is SGDLS and CDR2 is YYNGEE. The CDR3: CASSKGQIINTIYF. CDR3 coding DNA: TGTGCCAGCAGCAAGGGACAGATTATAAACACCATATATTTT.

The count of this clone is one. The rearrangement uses TRBV7-6 and TRBJ2-2; D is undetermined. The CDR3 contains 12 residues. Germline loops: CDR1 SGHVS, CDR2 FNYEAQ. The germline V and J ends were trimmed by 1 base and 6 bases, with 3 bases remaining between them. Written as DNA, the CDR3 is TGTGCCAGCAGCTTAGAAGCCGGGGAGCTGTTTTTT. Protein sequence: CASSLEAGELFF.

This sequence joins TRBV7-2 and TRBJ2-7; 8 nucleotides align to TRBD1. The CDR3 is made up of 14 amino acids. Germline loops: CDR1 SGHTA, CDR2 FQGNSA. Trimming cost V 2 bases and J 2 bases; bases outside gene matches: 2. The CDR3 region has the DNA TGTGCCAGCAGCTTAAGGACAGGGACCTACGAGCAGTACTTC. Protein: CASSLRTGTYEQYF.

This chain connects TRBV19 to TRBJ1-2; D not certain. V shed 3 bases and J shed 3 bases, with 11 bases lying between them. The CDR3 runs to 14 residues. The germline CDR1 and CDR2 sequences are LNHDA and SQIVND (reference sequence). DNA for the CDR3: TGTGCCAGTAGTATGATTGGGATATACTATGGCTACACCTTC. Translating it yields CASSMIGIYYGYTF. Supplemented by reference TRBV19 and TRBJ1-2, the full variable domain reads DGGITQSPKYLFRKEGQNVTLSCEQNLNHDAMYWYRQDPGQGLRLIYYSQIVNDFQKGDIAEGYSVSREKKESFPLTVTSAQKNPTAFYLCASSMIGIYYGYTFGSGTRLTVV.

This clone has a single count. The CDR3 DNA reads as TGTGCCAGCAGCAAGGAATTTAAATTTTCGCAAGTGCGGACAGTCCACCAAGAGACCCAGTACTTC. Translated: CASSKEFKFSQVRTVHQETQYF. The chain uses TRBV21-1 and TRBJ2-5; TRBD1 is the table's D call and was not checked against the DNA. TRBV21-1 is noted as a pseudogene. The CDR3 totals 22 residues.

CDR3 residues: CASSLPPGTGNSPLHF. The CDR3 DNA is TGTGCCAGCAGTCTTCCCCCAGGGACGGGTAATTCACCCCTCCACTTT. V is TRBV5-4 and J is TRBJ1-6, with D possibly being TRBD1 (5 bases). The CDR3 length is 16 residues. Germline assignment: CDR1 SGHNT and CDR2 YYREEE (reference sequence). V was cut by 5 bases and J by 6 bases, with 18 bases left in between.

The J gene is TRBJ1-2, the V gene TRBV12-3 or TRBV12-4; D is perhaps TRBD1 (6 bases). V was trimmed by 2 bases and J by 9 bases, leaving 13 bases between them. The CDR3 runs 13 residues. The CDR3 loop is CASSLKRDISYTF. The CDR3 DNA follows: TGTGCCAGCAGTTTAAAACGGGACATCAGCTACACCTTC.

CDR3 loop: CASSIPPANTEAFF. The CDR3 nucleotides are TGTGCCAGTAGTATTCCCCCTGCGAACACTGAAGCTTTCTTT. This rearrangement joins TRBV19 to TRBJ1-1; no clear D. Germline V gene sequence: CDR1 LNHDA, CDR2 SQIVND (reference sequence). The V end lost 3 bases, the J end lost 1 base, and 9 bases lay between the germline ends. CDR3 length: 14 residues.

This clone was detected only once. The rearrangement uses TRBV4-2 and TRBJ2-3, with 14 bases lining up with TRBD2. CDR3 length: 15 residues. CDR1 and CDR2 (germline): LGHNA, YNFKEQ. The junction had 2 bases not matched to a gene; V was cut back by 5 bases and J by 4 bases. CDR3 sequence (DNA): TGTGCCAGCAGCGGGACTAGCGGGGGCCCAGATACGCAGTATTTT. Translated: CASSGTSGGPDTQYF.

CDR3 bases: TGTGCCAGCATCTGGACTAGCGGGGTTTACAATGAGCAGTTCTTC. Translation gives CASIWTSGVYNEQFF. The chain links TRBV6-5 to TRBJ2-1, with TRBD2 matching over 12 bases. Germline lookup yields CDR1 MNHEY and CDR2 SVGAGI. CDR3 length: 15 residues. V was pared by 7 bases and J by 4 bases, with 5 bases of the junction left unmatched.

This clone came up once. The gene calls are TRBV6-5 and TRBJ2-3, with 7 nucleotides matching TRBD1. Germline V gene sequence: CDR1 MNHEY, CDR2 SVGAGI. The CDR3 spans 15 residues. With 2 bases clipped from V and 8 bases from J, the junction kept 10 bases outside the gene matches. The CDR3 region is CASSYETQTGATQYF. The CDR3 region has the DNA TGTGCCAGCAGTTACGAAACCCAAACAGGGGCTACGCAGTATTTT.